One and the same sample provided the 16 T cell receptor beta chains below, sequenced in a study of T cell changes during pregnancy in multiple sclerosis. Produced via immunoSEQ multiplex PCR; TCRdb's table is partial and in-frame only. The sample yields 95,000 to 150,000 clones, about 94% seen once. The sample was peripheral blood, taken before pregnancy. The receptor set was obtained from a female donor with multiple sclerosis, enrolled in a pregnancy study.

The chain couples TRBV5-1 to TRBJ1-1, with 10 bases matching TRBD1. The germline CDR1 and CDR2 sequences are SGHRS and YFSETQ. Unmatched junction bases numbered 5, after V lost 3 bases and J lost 0 bases. The CDR3 sequence is 16 residues long. The CDR3 DNA follows: TGCGCCAGCAGCTCCGACAGGGGGCCCCTGAACACTGAAGCTTTCTTT. This sequence encodes CASSSDRGPLNTEAFF.

This clone is a singleton in its sample. The J gene is TRBJ1-5, the V gene TRBV7-8; 10 nucleotides agree with TRBD1. The CDR3 consists of 15 residues. V trimming: 3 bases; J trimming: 9 bases; junction bases outside the gene matches: 8. CDR1 is SGHVS and CDR2 is FQNEAQ in the germline V gene. CDR3 DNA sequence: TGTGCCAGCAGCTTTTCCGGGACAGGGGTATGGCCCCAGCATTTT. It yields the protein CASSFSGTGVWPQHF.

The gene calls are TRBV2 and TRBJ2-5, with D possibly matching TRBD2 (6 bases). CDR1 and CDR2 (germline): SNHLY, FYNNEI. V lost 2 bases to trimming and J lost 5 bases, with 15 bases between them. This CDR3 has 15 amino acids. The CDR3, as DNA: TGTGCCAGCAGTGAAAGGGCCGCCCGGGGGGAGACCCAGTACTTC. Residues: CASSERAARGETQYF.

The chain carries TRBV4-1 and TRBJ1-5; weak D call: TRBD1 (6 bases). Trimming removed 3 bases at V and 7 bases at J, with 10 bases between. The CDR3 consists of 13 residues. Per the germline V gene, CDR1 is MGHRA and CDR2 is YSYEKL. The CDR3 sequence is CASSQYQGQPQHF. For the CDR3, the DNA is TGCGCCAGCAGCCAGTATCAGGGGCAGCCCCAGCATTTT.

With respect to this clone: The sample carries other DNA sequences with the same CDR3. This chain uses TRBV28 with TRBJ2-7; 12 bases agree with TRBD2. Per the germline V gene, CDR1 is MDHEN and CDR2 is SYDVKM. With 6 bases clipped from V and 6 bases from J, the junction kept 9 bases outside the gene matches. The CDR3 extends over 15 amino acids. The CDR3 region is CASRGSSGRASEQYF. CDR3 DNA sequence: TGTGCCAGCAGGGGATCTAGCGGGAGGGCCTCCGAGCAGTACTTC.

V and J are TRBV15 and TRBJ2-3; 12 bases map to TRBD2. The CDR3 contains 17 residues. Germline CDR1 reads LNHNV; CDR2 reads YYDKDF (reference sequence). J gave up 2 bases and V 2 bases, and 5 bases lay outside the gene matches. The CDR3 nucleotides read TGTGCCACCAGCAGAAGACTAGCGGGGGCACTCACAGATACGCAGTATTTT. Protein sequence: CATSRRLAGALTDTQYF.

The J gene is TRBJ1-1, the V gene TRBV5-6; no clear D gene. The CDR3 runs 14 residues. Germline CDR1 SGHDT, CDR2 YYEEEE. The V gene lost 3 bases and the J gene lost 3 bases, with 12 bases spanning the gap. CDR3 coding DNA: TGTGCCAGCAGCTCATGGGCCTTATACACTGAAGCTTTCTTT. Its protein is CASSSWALYTEAFF.

The rearrangement uses TRBV19 and TRBJ2-1; tentatively, D is TRBD2 (6 bases). Germline V gene lookup returns CDR1 LNHDA and CDR2 SQIVND (reference sequence). Trimming cost V 4 bases and J 2 bases, with 12 bases left between them. The CDR3 sequence is 15 residues long. CDR3 DNA sequence: TGTGCCAGTAGTAGGGCGGGAACCACCTACAATGAGCAGTTCTTC. Protein sequence: CASSRAGTTYNEQFF. Together with reference TRBV19 and TRBJ2-1, the CDR3 gives the full variable domain: DGGITQSPKYLFRKEGQNVTLSCEQNLNHDAMYWYRQDPGQGLRLIYYSQIVNDFQKGDIAEGYSVSREKKESFPLTVTSAQKNPTAFYLCASSRAGTTYNEQFFGPGTRLTVL.

V gene TRBV27 combines with J gene TRBJ2-1, with TRBD2 identical over 8 bases. Trimming cost V 4 bases and J 0 bases; bases outside gene matches: 8. Germline V gives CDR1 MNHEY, CDR2 SMNVEV (reference sequence). The CDR3 length is 17 residues. This chain's CDR3 is CASSSRLAPSSYNEQFF. CDR3 in DNA: TGTGCCAGCAGTTCCCGACTAGCGCCGAGCTCCTACAATGAGCAGTTCTTC.

This chain links TRBV28 with TRBJ2-5, with 10 nucleotides matching TRBD2. The CDR3 runs to 16 residues. Germline V lookup: CDR1 MDHEN, CDR2 SYDVKM. Unmatched junction bases numbered 13, after V lost 7 bases and J lost 5 bases. The CDR3 here is CASKRPGLAFRETQYF. In nucleotides, the CDR3 is TGTGCCAGCAAGAGACCGGGACTAGCGTTTCGGGAGACCCAGTACTTC.

The J gene is TRBJ1-1, the V gene TRBV6-8; D gene unclear. The CDR3 loop spans 11 amino acids. The germline V gene encodes CDR1 MNHGY and CDR2 SAAAGT. Trimming stripped 6 bases from V and 5 bases from J, with 7 bases between. In nucleotides, the CDR3 is TGTGCCAGCAGCCCGGGAACTGAAGCTTTCTTT. It codes for CASSPGTEAFF.

The chain couples TRBV5-1 to TRBJ1-2; 11 bases are a match to TRBD1. Germline lookup yields CDR1 SGHRS and CDR2 YFSETQ. With 4 bases clipped from V and 0 bases from J, the junction kept 8 bases outside the gene matches. This CDR3 is 17 amino acids long. CDR3 sequence: CASSPGQGAASNYGYTF. The DNA for the CDR3 is TGCGCCAGCAGCCCCGGACAGGGGGCAGCCTCTAACTATGGCTACACCTTC.

J is TRBJ2-2 and V is TRBV18; 13 nucleotides agree with TRBD2. V was pared by 6 bases and J by 6 bases, with 7 bases of the junction left unmatched. Germline V gives CDR1 KGHSH, CDR2 LQKENI. The CDR3 extends over 16 amino acids. The CDR3 nucleotides read TGTGCCAGCTCGGGACTAGCGGGGTTTACGGCCGGGGAGCTGTTTTTT. Protein sequence: CASSGLAGFTAGELFF. The full variable domain, completed using reference TRBV18 and TRBJ2-2, is NAGVMQNPRHLVRRRGQEARLRCSPMKGHSHVYWYRQLPEEGLKFMVYLQKENIIDESGMPKERFSAEFPKEGPSILRIQQVVRGDSAAYFCASSGLAGFTAGELFFGEGSRLTVL.

The rearrangement joins TRBV5-1 to TRBJ1-4; TRBD1 agrees at 7 bases. Germline CDR1 reads SGHRS; CDR2 reads YFSETQ. The V segment lost 4 bases and the J segment 10 bases; nucleotides outside the gene matches: 7. The CDR3 sequence is 13 residues long. CDR3 nucleotide sequence: TGCGCCAGCAGCCCGGGAGGGGGCAGAAAACTGTTTTTT. Its translation is CASSPGGGRKLFF.

The chain links TRBV7-6 to TRBJ2-5; D call uncertain. This CDR3 has 12 residues. Trimming removed 3 bases at V and 1 base at J, with 3 bases between. The V gene's germline CDR1 is SGHVS and CDR2 FNYEAQ. The CDR3 DNA sequence: TGTGCCAGCAGCTTCATCCAAGAGACCCAGTACTTC. It specifies CASSFIQETQYF.

The rearrangement uses TRBV5-5 and TRBJ2-5; D uncertain. V was pared by 2 bases and J by 0 bases, with 8 bases between. Germline V CDR1 and CDR2: SGHKS, YYEKEE (reference sequence). The CDR3 runs 14 residues. The CDR3 loop reads CASSLRVYQETQYF. The CDR3 DNA reads as TGTGCCAGCAGCTTACGGGTGTACCAAGAGACCCAGTACTTC.